The source of this TCR beta chain is a study of OX40 agonist ivuxolimab in advanced cancers. General study results and limits: Clonal expansion among partial responders at 0.1-3.0 mg/kg ranked near the lowest. A proportion of nonresponders additionally exhibited low normalized T-cell clonal expansion.

CDR1 and CDR2 (germline): MDHEN, SYDVKM. J gave up 5 bases and V 6 bases, and 7 bases lay outside the gene matches. CDR3 size: 14 residues. Data came from immunoSEQ multiplex PCR; TCRdb stores just in-frame clones and leaves some out. In the table there are roughly 75,000 clones, roughly nine tenths of which are singletons. On this clone itself: What it recognizes is unknown.

The sequenced sample was CD4+ or CD8+ T cells sorted from blood, obtained in a trial of the OX40 agonist ivuxolimab. The rearrangement uses TRBV28 and TRBJ2-3, with 8 nucleotides matching TRBD1. The origin of this receptor is an adult with an advanced solid tumor such as melanoma, head and neck, liver or kidney cancer. Written as DNA, the CDR3 is TGTGCCAGCAGCTATGGACAGGGAATAGATACGCAGTATTTT. It specifies CASSYGQGIDTQYF.